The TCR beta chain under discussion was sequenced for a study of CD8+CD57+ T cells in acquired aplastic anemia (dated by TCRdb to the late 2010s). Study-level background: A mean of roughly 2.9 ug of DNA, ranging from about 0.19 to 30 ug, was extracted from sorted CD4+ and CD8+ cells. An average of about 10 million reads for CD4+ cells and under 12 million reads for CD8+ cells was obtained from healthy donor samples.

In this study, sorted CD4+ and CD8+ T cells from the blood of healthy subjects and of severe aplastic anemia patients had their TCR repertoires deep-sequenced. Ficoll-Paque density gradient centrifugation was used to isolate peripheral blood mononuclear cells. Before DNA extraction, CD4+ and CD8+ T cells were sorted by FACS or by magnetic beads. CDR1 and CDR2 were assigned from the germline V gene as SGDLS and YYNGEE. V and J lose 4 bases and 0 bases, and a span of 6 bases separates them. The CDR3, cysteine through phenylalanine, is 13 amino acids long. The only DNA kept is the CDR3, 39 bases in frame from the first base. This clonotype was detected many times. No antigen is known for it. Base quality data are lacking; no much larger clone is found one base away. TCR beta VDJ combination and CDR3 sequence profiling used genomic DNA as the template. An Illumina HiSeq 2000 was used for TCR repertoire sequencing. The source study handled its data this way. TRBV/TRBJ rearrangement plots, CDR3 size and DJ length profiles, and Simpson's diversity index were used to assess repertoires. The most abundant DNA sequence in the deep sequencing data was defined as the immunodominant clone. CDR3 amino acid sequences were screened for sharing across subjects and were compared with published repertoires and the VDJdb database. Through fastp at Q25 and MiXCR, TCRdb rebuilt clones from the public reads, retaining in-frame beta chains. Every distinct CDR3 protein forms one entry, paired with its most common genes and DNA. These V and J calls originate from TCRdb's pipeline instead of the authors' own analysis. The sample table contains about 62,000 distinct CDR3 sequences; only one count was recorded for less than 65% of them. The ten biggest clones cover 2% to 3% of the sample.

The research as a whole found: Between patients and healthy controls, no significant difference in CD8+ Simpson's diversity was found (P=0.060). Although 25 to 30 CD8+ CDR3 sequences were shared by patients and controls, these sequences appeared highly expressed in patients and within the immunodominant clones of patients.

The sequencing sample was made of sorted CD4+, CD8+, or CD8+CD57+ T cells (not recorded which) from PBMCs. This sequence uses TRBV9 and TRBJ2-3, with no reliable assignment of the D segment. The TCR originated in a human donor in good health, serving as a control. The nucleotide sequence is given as TGTGCCAGCAGCCCCGGAAGCACAGATACGCAGTATTTT. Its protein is CASSPGSTDTQYF.